These 2 T cell receptor beta chains came from one sample sequenced in a study of shared clonotypes between healthy human individuals. Sequenced by immunoSEQ multiplex PCR; TCRdb stores in-frame clones only, minus some. Here the sample spans approximately 470,000 clones, about 72% being singletons. The sequenced sample was PBMCs. Receptors were obtained from a woman aged 35 to 49 in good health. Some clones in this sample may be carry-over from other donors' samples.

The chain carries TRBV7-9 and TRBJ2-1; perhaps D is TRBD1 or TRBD2 (5 bases each). Per the germline V gene, CDR1 is SEHNR and CDR2 is FQNEAQ (reference sequence). This CDR3 region has 16 residues. Trimming stripped 7 bases from V and 2 bases from J, with 18 bases between. CDR3 sequence: CASTHPGDAPYNEQFF. As DNA, the CDR3 is TGTGCCAGCACCCACCCCGGGGACGCCCCCTACAATGAGCAGTTCTTC.

This clone was counted a few times. The chain recombines TRBV21-1 with TRBJ2-7; TRBD2, the table's D call, was not compared with the DNA. TRBV21-1 is a pseudogene segment. CDR3 length equals 17 residues. In nucleotides, the CDR3 is TGTGCCAGCAGCAAAGCCCGGACTAGCGGGAGCTCCTACGAGCAGTACTTC. This translates into CASSKARTSGSSYEQYF.